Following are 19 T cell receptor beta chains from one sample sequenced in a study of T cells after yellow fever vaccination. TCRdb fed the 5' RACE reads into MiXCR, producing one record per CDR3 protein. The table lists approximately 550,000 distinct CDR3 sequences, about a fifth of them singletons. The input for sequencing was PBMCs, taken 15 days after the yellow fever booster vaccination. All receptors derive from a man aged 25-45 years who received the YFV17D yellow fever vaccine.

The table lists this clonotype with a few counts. CDR3 in DNA: TGTGCCAGTAGTATGGTCCCCCCTAGCGGGAGAACCTACAATGAGCAGTTCTTC. As protein: CASSMVPPSGRTYNEQFF. The chain links TRBV19 to TRBJ2-1; TRBD2 matches at 10 bases. This CDR3 comprises 18 residues. From germline, CDR1 is LNHDA and CDR2 SQIVND (reference sequence). Unmatched junction bases numbered 10, after V lost 3 bases and J lost 2 bases.

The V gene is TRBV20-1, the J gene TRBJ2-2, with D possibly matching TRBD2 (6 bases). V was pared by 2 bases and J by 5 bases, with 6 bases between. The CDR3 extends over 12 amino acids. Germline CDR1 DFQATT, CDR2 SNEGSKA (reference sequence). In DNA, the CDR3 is TGCAGTGCTAGAAGCGGGACCGGGGAGCTGTTTTTT. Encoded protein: CSARSGTGELFF.

CDR3 DNA: TGTGCCAGCACCCAGCTGTCATACACCGGGGAGCTGTTTTTT. Translation gives CASTQLSYTGELFF. The V and J genes are TRBV11-2 and TRBJ2-2; D ambiguous. V was pared by 7 bases and J by 3 bases, with 12 bases between. Germline lookup yields CDR1 SGHAT and CDR2 FQNNGV. The CDR3 is made up of 14 amino acids.

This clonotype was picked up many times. The CDR3: CASSPGTGVWVQFF. CDR3 DNA sequence: TGTGCCAGCAGCCCCGGGACAGGGGTCTGGGTGCAGTTCTTC. The chain couples TRBV11-2 to TRBJ2-1, with TRBD1 matching over 10 bases. This CDR3 contains 14 residues. Trimming cost V 5 bases and J 12 bases; bases outside gene matches: 10. Germline V gene lookup returns CDR1 SGHAT and CDR2 FQNNGV.

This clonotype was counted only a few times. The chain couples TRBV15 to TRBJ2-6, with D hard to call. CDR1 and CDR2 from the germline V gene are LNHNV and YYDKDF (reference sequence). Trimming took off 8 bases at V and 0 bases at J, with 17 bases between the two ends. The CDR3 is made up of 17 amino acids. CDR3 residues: CATESGYGSSGANVLTF. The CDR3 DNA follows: TGTGCCACCGAATCTGGGTATGGAAGCTCTGGGGCCAACGTCCTGACTTTC. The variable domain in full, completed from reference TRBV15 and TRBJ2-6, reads DAMVIQNPRYQVTQFGKPVTLSCSQTLNHNVMYWYQQKSSQAPKLLFHYYDKDFNNEADTPDNFQSRRPNTSFCFLDIRSPGLGDTAMYLCATESGYGSSGANVLTFGAGSRLTVL.

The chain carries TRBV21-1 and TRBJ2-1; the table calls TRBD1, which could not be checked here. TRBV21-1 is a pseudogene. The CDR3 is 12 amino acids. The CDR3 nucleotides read TGCCCGGGCCGCAGCTCCTACAATGAGCAGTTCTTC. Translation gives CPGRSSYNEQFF.

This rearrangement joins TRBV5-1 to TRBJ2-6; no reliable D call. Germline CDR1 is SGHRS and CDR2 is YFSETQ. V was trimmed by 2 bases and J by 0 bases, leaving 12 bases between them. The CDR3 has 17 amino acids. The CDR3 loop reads CASSFSDRISGANVLTF. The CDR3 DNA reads TGCGCCAGCAGCTTCTCAGACCGGATCTCTGGGGCCAACGTCCTGACTTTC.

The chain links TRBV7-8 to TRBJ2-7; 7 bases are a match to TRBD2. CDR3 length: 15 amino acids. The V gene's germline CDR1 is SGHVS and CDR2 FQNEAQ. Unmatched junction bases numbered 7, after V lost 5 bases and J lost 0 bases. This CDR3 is CASSRGDGFSYEQYF. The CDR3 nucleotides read TGTGCCAGCAGCCGGGGGGACGGCTTCTCCTACGAGCAGTACTTC.

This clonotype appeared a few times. The CDR3 nucleotides are TGTGCCAGCAGCTTGAAGCTAAGGAGGACAGGGGAAACCTACGAGCAGTACTTC. Its protein is CASSLKLRRTGETYEQYF. The chain combines TRBV5-5 with TRBJ2-7; 9 bases are shared with TRBD1. V lost 1 base and J lost 2; bases outside the gene matches: 13. CDR1 and CDR2 from the germline V gene are SGHKS and YYEKEE (reference sequence). This CDR3 is built from 18 residues.

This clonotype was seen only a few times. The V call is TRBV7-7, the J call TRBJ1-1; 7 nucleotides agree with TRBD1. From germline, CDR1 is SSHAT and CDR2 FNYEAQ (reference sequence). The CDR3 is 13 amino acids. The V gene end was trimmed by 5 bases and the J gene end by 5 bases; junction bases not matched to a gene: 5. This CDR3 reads CASSTRQGTEAFF. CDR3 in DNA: TGTGCCAGCAGCACCCGACAGGGTACTGAAGCTTTCTTT. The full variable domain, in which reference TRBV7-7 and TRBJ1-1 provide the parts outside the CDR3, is GAGVSQSPRYKVTKRGQDVTLRCDPISSHATLYWYQQALGQGPEFLTYFNYEAQPDKSGLPSDRFSAERPEGSISTLTIQRTEQRDSAMYRCASSTRQGTEAFFGQGTRLTVV.

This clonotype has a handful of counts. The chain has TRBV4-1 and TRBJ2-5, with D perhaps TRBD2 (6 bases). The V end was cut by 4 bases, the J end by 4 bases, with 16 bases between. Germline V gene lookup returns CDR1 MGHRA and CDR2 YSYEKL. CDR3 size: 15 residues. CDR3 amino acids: CASSRAGGIRETQYF. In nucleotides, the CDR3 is TGCGCCAGCAGCCGAGCGGGCGGAATAAGAGAGACCCAGTACTTC.

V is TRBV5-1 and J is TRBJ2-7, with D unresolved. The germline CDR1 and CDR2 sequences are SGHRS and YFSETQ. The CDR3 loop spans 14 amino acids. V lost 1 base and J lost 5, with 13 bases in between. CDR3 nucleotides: TGCGCCAGCAGCTTGTATAGGGTATACGACGAGCAGTACTTC. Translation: CASSLYRVYDEQYF.

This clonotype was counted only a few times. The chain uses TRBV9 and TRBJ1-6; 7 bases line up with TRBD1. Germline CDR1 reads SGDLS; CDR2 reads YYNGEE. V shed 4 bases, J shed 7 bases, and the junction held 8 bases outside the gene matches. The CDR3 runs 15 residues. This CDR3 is CASSFSGTANSPLHF. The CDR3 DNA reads TGTGCCAGCAGCTTCTCCGGGACAGCCAATTCACCCCTCCACTTT.

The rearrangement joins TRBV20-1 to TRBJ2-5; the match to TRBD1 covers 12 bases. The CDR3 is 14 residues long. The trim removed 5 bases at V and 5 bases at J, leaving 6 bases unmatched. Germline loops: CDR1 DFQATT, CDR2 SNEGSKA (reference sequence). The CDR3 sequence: CSAVRDRGRETQYF. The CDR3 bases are TGCAGTGCTGTCCGGGACAGGGGGCGCGAGACCCAGTACTTC.

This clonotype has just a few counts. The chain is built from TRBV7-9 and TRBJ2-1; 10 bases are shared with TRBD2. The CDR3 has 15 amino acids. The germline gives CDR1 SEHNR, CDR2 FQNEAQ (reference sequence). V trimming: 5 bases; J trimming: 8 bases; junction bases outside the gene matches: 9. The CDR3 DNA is TGTGCCAGCAGCCCCAATCTAGCGGGAGACGATGAGCAGTTCTTC. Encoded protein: CASSPNLAGDDEQFF.

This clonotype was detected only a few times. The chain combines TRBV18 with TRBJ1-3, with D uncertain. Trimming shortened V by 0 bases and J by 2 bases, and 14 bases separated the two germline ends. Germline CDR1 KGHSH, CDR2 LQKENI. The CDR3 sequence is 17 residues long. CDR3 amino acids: CASSPPKGAAAGNTIYF. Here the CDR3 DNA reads TGTGCCAGCTCACCACCGAAGGGTGCCGCGGCTGGAAACACCATATATTTT.

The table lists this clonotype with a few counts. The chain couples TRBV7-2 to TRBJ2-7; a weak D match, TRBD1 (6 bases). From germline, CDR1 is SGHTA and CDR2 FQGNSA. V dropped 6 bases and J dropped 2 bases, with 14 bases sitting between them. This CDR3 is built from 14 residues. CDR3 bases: TGTGCCAGCAGTTTAAACTGGGGGCCCTACGAGCAGTACTTC. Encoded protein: CASSLNWGPYEQYF.

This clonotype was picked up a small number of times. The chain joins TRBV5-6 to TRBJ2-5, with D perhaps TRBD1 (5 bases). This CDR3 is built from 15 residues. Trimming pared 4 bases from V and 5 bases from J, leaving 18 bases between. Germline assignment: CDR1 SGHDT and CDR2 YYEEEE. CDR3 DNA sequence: TGTGCCAGCAGCGCACTAACAGGATTTGGGGAGACCCAGTACTTC. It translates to CASSALTGFGETQYF.

The CDR3 region has the DNA TGTGCCAGCAGCTTAGGCCTCCTAGCAACCGGGCACGAGCAGTACTTC. This codes for CASSLGLLATGHEQYF. The chain joins TRBV7-2 to TRBJ2-7; D is perhaps TRBD2 (5 bases). The ends were cut back, 1 base at V and 5 bases at J, with 18 bases in the middle. The length of the CDR3 is 16 residues. Germline V gene sequence: CDR1 SGHTA, CDR2 FQGNSA.